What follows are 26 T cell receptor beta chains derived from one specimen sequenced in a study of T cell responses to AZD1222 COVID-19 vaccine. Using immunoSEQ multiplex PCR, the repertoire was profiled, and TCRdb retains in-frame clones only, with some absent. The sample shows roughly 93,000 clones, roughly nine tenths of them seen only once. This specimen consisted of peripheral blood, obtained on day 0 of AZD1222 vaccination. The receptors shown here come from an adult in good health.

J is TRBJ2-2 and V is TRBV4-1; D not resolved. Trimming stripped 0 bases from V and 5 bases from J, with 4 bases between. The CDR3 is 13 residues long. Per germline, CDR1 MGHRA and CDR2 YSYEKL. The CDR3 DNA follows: TGCGCCAGCAGCCAAGATTGGACCGGGGAGCTGTTTTTT. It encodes CASSQDWTGELFF.

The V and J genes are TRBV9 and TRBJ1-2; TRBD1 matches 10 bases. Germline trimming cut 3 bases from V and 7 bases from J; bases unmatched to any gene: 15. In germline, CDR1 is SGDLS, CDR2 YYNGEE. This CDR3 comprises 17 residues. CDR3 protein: CASSGGPMRQGAIGYTF. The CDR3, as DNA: TGTGCCAGCAGCGGCGGGCCTATGAGACAGGGGGCAATTGGCTACACCTTC.

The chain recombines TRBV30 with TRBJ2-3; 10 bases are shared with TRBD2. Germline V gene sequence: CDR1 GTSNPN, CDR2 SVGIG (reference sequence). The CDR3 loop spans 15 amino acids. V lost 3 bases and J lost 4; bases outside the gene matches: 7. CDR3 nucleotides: TGTGCCTGGAGAGCCCAGCGGGGGGGGCCAGATACGCAGTATTTT. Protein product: CAWRAQRGGPDTQYF.

The CDR3 region is CASSQGQVPYEQYF. CDR3 in DNA: TGTGCCAGCAGCCAGGGACAGGTTCCCTACGAGCAGTACTTC. This chain connects TRBV9 to TRBJ2-7; 8 bases line up with TRBD1. There are 14 residues in the CDR3. CDR1 SGDLS and CDR2 YYNGEE come from the germline V gene. The trim removed 4 bases at V and 2 bases at J, leaving 5 bases unmatched.

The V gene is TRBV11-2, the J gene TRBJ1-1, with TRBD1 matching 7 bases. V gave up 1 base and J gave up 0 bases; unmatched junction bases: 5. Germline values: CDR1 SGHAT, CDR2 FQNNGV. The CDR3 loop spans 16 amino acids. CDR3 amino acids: CASSLGAGGLNTEAFF. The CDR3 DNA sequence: TGTGCCAGCAGCTTAGGGGCAGGGGGATTGAACACTGAAGCTTTCTTT.

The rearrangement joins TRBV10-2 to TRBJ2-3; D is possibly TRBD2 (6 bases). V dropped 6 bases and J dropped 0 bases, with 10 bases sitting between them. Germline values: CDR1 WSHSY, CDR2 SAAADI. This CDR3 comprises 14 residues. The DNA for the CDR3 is TGCGCCAGCAGACCGGGACTGAGCACAGATACGCAGTATTTT. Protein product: CASRPGLSTDTQYF.

CDR3 loop: CASSHEPGQLNTGELFF. The CDR3, as DNA: TGTGCCAGCAGCCACGAACCGGGACAGTTGAACACCGGGGAGCTGTTTTTT. The chain is built from TRBV5-4 and TRBJ2-2; 7 positions agree with TRBD1. The CDR3 extends over 17 amino acids. Germline CDR1 SGHNT, CDR2 YYREEE (reference sequence). The J segment lost 1 base and the V segment lost 4 bases, leaving 10 bases of the junction unmatched.

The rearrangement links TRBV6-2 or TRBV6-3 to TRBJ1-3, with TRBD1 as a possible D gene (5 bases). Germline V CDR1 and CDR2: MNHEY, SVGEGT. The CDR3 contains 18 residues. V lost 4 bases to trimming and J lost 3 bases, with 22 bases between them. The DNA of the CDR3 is TGTGCCAGCAGTTCTCCCGGGACCTCCAGTCGGCTTGGAAACACCATATATTTT. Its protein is CASSSPGTSSRLGNTIYF.

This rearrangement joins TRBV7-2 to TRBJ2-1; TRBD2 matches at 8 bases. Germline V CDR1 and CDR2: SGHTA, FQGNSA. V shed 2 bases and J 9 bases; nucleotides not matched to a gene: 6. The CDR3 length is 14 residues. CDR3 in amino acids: CASSLRRGEGEQFF. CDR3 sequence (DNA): TGTGCCAGCAGCTTACGGCGGGGGGAGGGTGAGCAGTTCTTC.

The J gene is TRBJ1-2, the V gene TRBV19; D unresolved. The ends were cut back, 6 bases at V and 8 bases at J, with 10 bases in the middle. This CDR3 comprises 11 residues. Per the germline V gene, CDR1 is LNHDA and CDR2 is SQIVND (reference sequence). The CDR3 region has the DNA TGTGCCAGTAGCAACATTGAGGGCTACACCTTC. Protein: CASSNIEGYTF.

The CDR3 DNA is TGTGCCAGCACTCCCGCCGAGGTGAGCTCCTACGAGCAGTACTTC. It translates to CASTPAEVSSYEQYF. The rearrangement links TRBV6-5 to TRBJ2-7; D gene uncertain. CDR1 and CDR2 (germline): MNHEY, SVGAGI. The CDR3 consists of 15 residues. Trimming cost V 7 bases and J 0 bases, with 16 bases left between them.

DNA for the CDR3: TGTGCCAGCAGCCCAGGCCACTACAATGAGCAGTTCTTC. This sequence encodes CASSPGHYNEQFF. The rearrangement links TRBV2 to TRBJ2-1; unclear D gene. Germline-derived CDR1 and CDR2 are SNHLY and FYNNEI. The V end was cut by 6 bases, the J end by 3 bases, with 9 bases between. The CDR3 contains 13 residues.

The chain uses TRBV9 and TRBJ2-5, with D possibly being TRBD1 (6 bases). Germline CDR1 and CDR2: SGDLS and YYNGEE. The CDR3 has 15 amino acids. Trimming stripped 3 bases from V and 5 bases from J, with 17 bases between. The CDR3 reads CASSAQGQFAETQYF. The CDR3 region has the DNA TGTGCCAGCAGCGCTCAAGGACAGTTTGCGGAGACCCAGTACTTC. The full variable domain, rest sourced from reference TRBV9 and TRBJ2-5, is DSGVTQTPKHLITATGQRVTLRCSPRSGDLSVYWYQQSLDQGLQFLIQYYNGEERAKGNILERFSAQQFPDLHSELNLSSLELGDSALYFCASSAQGQFAETQYFGPGTRLLVL.

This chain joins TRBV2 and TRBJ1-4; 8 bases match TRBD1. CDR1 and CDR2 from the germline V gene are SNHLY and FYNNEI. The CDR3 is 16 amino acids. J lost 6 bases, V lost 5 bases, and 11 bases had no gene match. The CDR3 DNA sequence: TGTGCCAGCAGTAAAAAAGACAGGGGCATTTATGAAAAACTGTTTTTT. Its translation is CASSKKDRGIYEKLFF. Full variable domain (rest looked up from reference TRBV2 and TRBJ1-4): EPEVTQTPSHQVTQMGQEVILRCVPISNHLYFYWYRQILGQKVEFLVSFYNNEISEKSEIFDDQFSVERPDGSNFTLKIRSTKLEDSAMYFCASSKKDRGIYEKLFFGSGTQLSVL.

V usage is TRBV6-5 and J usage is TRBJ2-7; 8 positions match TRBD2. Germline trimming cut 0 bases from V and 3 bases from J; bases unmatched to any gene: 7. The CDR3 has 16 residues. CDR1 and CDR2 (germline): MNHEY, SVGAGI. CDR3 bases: TGTGCCAGCAGTTACTCCGGACCCAGCGGGGGCTACGAGCAGTACTTC. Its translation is CASSYSGPSGGYEQYF.

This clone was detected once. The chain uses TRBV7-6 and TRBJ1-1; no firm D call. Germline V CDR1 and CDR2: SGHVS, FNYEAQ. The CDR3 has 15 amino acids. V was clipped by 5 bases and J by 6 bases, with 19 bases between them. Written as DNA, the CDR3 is TGTGCCAGCAGCAACCTGGCAGAACCCAAGTCTGAAGCTTTCTTT. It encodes CASSNLAEPKSEAFF.

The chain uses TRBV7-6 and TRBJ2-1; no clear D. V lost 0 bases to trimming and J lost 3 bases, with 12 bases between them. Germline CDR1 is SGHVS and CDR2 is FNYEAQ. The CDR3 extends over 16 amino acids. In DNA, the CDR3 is TGTGCCAGCAGCTTAGCGGCAGGAGCTATCTACAATGAGCAGTTCTTC. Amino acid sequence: CASSLAAGAIYNEQFF.

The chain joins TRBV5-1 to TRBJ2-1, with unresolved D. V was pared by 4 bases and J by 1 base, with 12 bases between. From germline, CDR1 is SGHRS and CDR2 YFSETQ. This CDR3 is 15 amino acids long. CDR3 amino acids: CASSRTSGSYNEQFF. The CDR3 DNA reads TGCGCCAGCAGCCGGACGAGTGGGTCCTACAATGAGCAGTTCTTC. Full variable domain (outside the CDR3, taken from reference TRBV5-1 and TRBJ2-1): KAGVTQTPRYLIKTRGQQVTLSCSPISGHRSVSWYQQTPGQGLQFLFEYFSETQRNKGNFPGRFSGRQFSNSRSEMNVSTLELGDSALYLCASSRTSGSYNEQFFGPGTRLTVL.

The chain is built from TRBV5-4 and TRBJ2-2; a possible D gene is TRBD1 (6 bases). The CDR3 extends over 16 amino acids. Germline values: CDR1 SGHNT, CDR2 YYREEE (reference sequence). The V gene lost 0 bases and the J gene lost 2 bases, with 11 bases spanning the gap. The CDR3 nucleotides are TGTGCCAGCAGCTTGGGGGGCAGGGGAAACACCGGGGAGCTGTTTTTT. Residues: CASSLGGRGNTGELFF.

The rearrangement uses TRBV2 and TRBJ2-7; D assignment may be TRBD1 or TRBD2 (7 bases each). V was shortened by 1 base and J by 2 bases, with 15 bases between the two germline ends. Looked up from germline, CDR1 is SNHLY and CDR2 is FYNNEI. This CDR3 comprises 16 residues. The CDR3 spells CASSEGEGQKPYEQYF. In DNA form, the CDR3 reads TGTGCCAGCAGTGAAGGGGAGGGACAGAAGCCCTACGAGCAGTACTTC. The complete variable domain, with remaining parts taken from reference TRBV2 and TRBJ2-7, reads EPEVTQTPSHQVTQMGQEVILRCVPISNHLYFYWYRQILGQKVEFLVSFYNNEISEKSEIFDDQFSVERPDGSNFTLKIRSTKLEDSAMYFCASSEGEGQKPYEQYFGPGTRLTVT.

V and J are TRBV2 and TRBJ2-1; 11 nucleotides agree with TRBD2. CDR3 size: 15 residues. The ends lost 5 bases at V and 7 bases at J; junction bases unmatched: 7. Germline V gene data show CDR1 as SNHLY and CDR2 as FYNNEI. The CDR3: CASSRLAGILNEQFF. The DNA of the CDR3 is TGTGCCAGCAGTCGACTAGCGGGGATTCTGAATGAGCAGTTCTTC.

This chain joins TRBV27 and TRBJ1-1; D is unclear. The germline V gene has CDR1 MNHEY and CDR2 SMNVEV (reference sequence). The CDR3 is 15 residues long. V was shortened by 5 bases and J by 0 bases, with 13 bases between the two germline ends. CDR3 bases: TGTGCCAGCAGTCGTAGCGGTTATCTGAACACTGAAGCTTTCTTT. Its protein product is CASSRSGYLNTEAFF.

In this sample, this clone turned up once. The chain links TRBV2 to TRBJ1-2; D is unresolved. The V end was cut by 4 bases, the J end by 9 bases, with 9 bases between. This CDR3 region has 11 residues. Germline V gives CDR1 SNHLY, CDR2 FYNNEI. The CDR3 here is CASSVETSYTF. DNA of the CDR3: TGTGCCAGCAGTGTAGAGACAAGCTACACCTTC.

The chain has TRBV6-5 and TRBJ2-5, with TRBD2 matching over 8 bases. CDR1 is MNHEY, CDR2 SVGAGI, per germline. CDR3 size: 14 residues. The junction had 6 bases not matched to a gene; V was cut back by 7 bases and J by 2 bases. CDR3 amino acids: CASNERGSQETQYF. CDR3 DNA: TGTGCCAGCAACGAGCGGGGGAGTCAAGAGACCCAGTACTTC.

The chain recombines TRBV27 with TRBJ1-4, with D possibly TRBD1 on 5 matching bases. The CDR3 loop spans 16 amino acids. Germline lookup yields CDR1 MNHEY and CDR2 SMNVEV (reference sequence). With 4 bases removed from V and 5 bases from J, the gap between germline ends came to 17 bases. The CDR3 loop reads CASSSRGQGANEKLFF. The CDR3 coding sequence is TGTGCCAGCAGTTCTCGAGGGCAAGGGGCGAATGAAAAACTGTTTTTT.

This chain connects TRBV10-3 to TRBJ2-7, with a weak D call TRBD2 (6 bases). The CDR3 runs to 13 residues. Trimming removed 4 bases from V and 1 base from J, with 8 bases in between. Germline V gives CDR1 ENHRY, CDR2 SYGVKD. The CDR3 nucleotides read TGTGCCATCAGTGTTGGGACTTCCTACGAGCAGTACTTC. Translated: CAISVGTSYEQYF.